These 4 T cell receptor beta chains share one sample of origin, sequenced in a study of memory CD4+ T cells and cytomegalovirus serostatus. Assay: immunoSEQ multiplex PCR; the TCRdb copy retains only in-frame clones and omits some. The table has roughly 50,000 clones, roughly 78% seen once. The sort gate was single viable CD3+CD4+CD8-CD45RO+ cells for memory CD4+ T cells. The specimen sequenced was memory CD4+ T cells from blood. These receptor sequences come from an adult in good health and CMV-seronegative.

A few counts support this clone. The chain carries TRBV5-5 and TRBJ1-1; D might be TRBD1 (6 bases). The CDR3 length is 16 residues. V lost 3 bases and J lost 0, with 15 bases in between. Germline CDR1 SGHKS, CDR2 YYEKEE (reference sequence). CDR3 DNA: TGTGCCAGCAGCTGGGGGACACTGAGTTTGAACACTGAAGCTTTCTTT. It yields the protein CASSWGTLSLNTEAFF. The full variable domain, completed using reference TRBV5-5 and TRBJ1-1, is DAGVTQSPTHLIKTRGQQVTLRCSPISGHKSVSWYQQVLGQGPQFIFQYYEKEERGRGNFPDRFSARQFPNYSSELNVNALLLGDSALYLCASSWGTLSLNTEAFFGQGTRLTVV.

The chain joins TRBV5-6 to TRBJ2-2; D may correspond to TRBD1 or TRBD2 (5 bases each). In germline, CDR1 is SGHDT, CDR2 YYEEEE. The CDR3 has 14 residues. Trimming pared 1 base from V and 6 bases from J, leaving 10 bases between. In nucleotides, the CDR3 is TGTGCCAGCAGCTTGATCTCGGGGCCCGGGGAGCTGTTTTTT. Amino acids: CASSLISGPGELFF.

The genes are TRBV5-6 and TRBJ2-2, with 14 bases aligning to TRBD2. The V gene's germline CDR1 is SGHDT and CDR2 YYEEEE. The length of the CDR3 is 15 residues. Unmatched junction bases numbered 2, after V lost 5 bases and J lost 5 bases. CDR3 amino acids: CASSRLAGGTGELFF. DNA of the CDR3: TGTGCCAGCAGTCGACTAGCGGGAGGGACCGGGGAGCTGTTTTTT. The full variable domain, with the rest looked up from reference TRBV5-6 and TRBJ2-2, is DAGVTQSPTHLIKTRGQQVTLRCSPKSGHDTVSWYQQALGQGPQFIFQYYEEEERQRGNFPDRFSGHQFPNYSSELNVNALLLGDSALYLCASSRLAGGTGELFFGEGSRLTVL.

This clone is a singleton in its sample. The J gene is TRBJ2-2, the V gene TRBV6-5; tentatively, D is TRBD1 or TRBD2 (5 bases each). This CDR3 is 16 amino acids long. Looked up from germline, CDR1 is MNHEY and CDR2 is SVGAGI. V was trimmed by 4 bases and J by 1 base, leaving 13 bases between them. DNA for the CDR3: TGTGCCAGCAGTTCTGCCGGGGCAGGGAACACCGGGGAGCTGTTTTTT. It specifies CASSSAGAGNTGELFF.